Following are 22 T cell receptor beta chains from one sample sequenced in a study of PD-1 blockade in classical Hodgkin lymphoma. Repertoires were generated with immunoSEQ multiplex PCR, while TCRdb's copy carries only in-frame clones and drops some. Of some 8,400 clones in the sample, 80% to 85% were seen once. As for time point: cycle 4 day 1 (C4D1), after more than 5 weeks of nivolumab. Each patient experienced a relapse that followed autologous stem cell transplantation, and brentuximab vedotin exposure varied. The investigators isolated CD8+ T cells from thawed PBMCs using magnetic negative selection. The material sequenced was CD8+ T cells from blood, taken before the fourth cycle of nivolumab. These receptors all come from a human donor with classical Hodgkin lymphoma.

The chain joins TRBV2 to TRBJ1-6; possibly TRBD1 for D (6 bases). Trimming left V 4 bases short and J 10 bases short, with 11 bases between. Germline assignment: CDR1 SNHLY and CDR2 FYNNEI. This CDR3 has 13 residues. This CDR3 reads CASSGTGSSPLHF. The CDR3 DNA follows: TGTGCCAGCAGTGGAACAGGGTCCTCACCCCTCCACTTT.

The chain employs TRBV7-9 and TRBJ2-1; 9 bases agree with TRBD2. The CDR3 runs 16 residues. V shed 4 bases, J shed 8 bases, and the junction held 12 bases outside the gene matches. The germline gives CDR1 SEHNR, CDR2 FQNEAQ (reference sequence). The CDR3 spells CASSSKRGVLFDEQFF. The CDR3 coding sequence is TGTGCCAGCAGCTCTAAGCGGGGGGTACTTTTCGATGAGCAGTTCTTC.

The chain links TRBV6-6 to TRBJ2-7; D is unresolved. Germline loops: CDR1 MNHNY, CDR2 SVGAGI (reference sequence). The V end lost 2 bases, the J end lost 2 bases, and 7 bases lay between the germline ends. CDR3 size: 13 residues. The CDR3 nucleotides are TGTGCCAGCAGTTACAGCATTGCCTACGAGCAGTACTTC. Protein: CASSYSIAYEQYF.

The chain links TRBV19 to TRBJ1-6; weak D call: TRBD1 (6 bases). CDR1 and CDR2 from the germline V gene are LNHDA and SQIVND (reference sequence). The CDR3 consists of 16 residues. Trimming cost V 0 bases and J 11 bases, with 17 bases left between them. The CDR3 region has the DNA TGTGCCAGTAGTATAGATAGCCGGGGGCCGGGGGCACCCCTCCACTTT. The encoded protein is CASSIDSRGPGAPLHF.

This clone was recorded only once. V gene TRBV9 combines with J gene TRBJ2-6; D gene uncertain. CDR1 SGDLS and CDR2 YYNGEE come from the germline V gene. Trimming removed 3 bases from V and 2 bases from J, with 6 bases in between. The CDR3 loop spans 14 amino acids. Here the CDR3 reads CASSGWAGANVLTF. The CDR3 DNA follows: TGTGCCAGCAGCGGGTGGGCTGGGGCCAACGTCCTGACTTTC.

V gene TRBV14 combines with J gene TRBJ1-4; D unclear. V shed 1 base and J shed 6 bases, with 12 bases lying between them. The CDR3 has 15 residues. Per the germline V gene, CDR1 is SGHDN and CDR2 is FVKESK. CDR3 loop: CASSQGFLADEKLFF. The CDR3 DNA reads as TGTGCCAGCAGCCAAGGATTCTTAGCTGATGAAAAACTGTTTTTT.

The V gene is TRBV4-1, the J gene TRBJ2-3, with no clear D. The CDR3 length is 15 residues. Germline V gene lookup returns CDR1 MGHRA and CDR2 YSYEKL. Trimming pared 2 bases from V and 0 bases from J, leaving 9 bases between. CDR3 coding DNA: TGCGCCAGCAGCCAACTCTACCCAAGCACAGATACGCAGTATTTT. Protein sequence: CASSQLYPSTDTQYF.

CDR3 coding DNA: TGTGCCAGCAGCTTTGGGACACAAAGCACAGATACGCAGTATTTT. It encodes CASSFGTQSTDTQYF. This chain joins TRBV7-2 and TRBJ2-3, with D possibly TRBD1 on 6 matching bases. V shed 3 bases and J shed 0 bases, with 10 bases lying between them. The CDR3 loop spans 15 amino acids. CDR1 is SGHTA and CDR2 is FQGNSA in the germline V gene.

The chain carries TRBV6-4 and TRBJ1-1; D is ambiguous. The CDR3 runs to 12 residues. Between the trimmed V and J ends, which lost 2 bases and 4 bases, there was a span of 5 bases. Germline V CDR1 and CDR2: MRHNA, SNTAGT. In nucleotides, the CDR3 is TGTGCCAGCAGTGACCGGATCACTGAAGCTTTCTTT. It codes for CASSDRITEAFF.

The rearrangement links TRBV19 to TRBJ2-7; tentatively, D is TRBD1 (6 bases). The CDR3 contains 13 residues. Deletions cut 5 bases from V and 3 bases from J, with 11 bases between. Germline values: CDR1 LNHDA, CDR2 SQIVND (reference sequence). DNA of the CDR3: TGTGCCAGTAGTGTTACAGGGTTCTACGAGCAGTACTTC. Its translation is CASSVTGFYEQYF.

This rearrangement joins TRBV4-2 to TRBJ2-1, with TRBD2 matching over 8 bases. The CDR3 sequence is 15 residues long. Losses at the gene ends were 1 base for V and 1 base for J; bases not matched to a gene: 0. CDR1 is LGHNA, CDR2 YNFKEQ, per germline. The chain's CDR3 is CASSQVAGSYNEQFF. The CDR3 DNA follows: TGTGCCAGCAGCCAAGTAGCGGGATCCTACAATGAGCAGTTCTTC.

This chain links TRBV27 with TRBJ1-5; the D is unclear. The CDR3 spans 12 residues. Trimming removed 11 bases from V and 3 bases from J, with 11 bases in between. Looked up from germline, CDR1 is MNHEY and CDR2 is SMNVEV (reference sequence). CDR3 sequence: CAAAGYNQPQHF. In DNA, the CDR3 is TGTGCCGCCGCAGGATACAATCAGCCCCAGCATTTT.

The V gene is TRBV11-3, the J gene TRBJ2-6; D ambiguous. Per germline, CDR1 SGHNT and CDR2 YENEEA. The CDR3 is made up of 15 amino acids. Trimming pared 6 bases from V and 2 bases from J, leaving 11 bases between. The CDR3 reads CASSQPGAGANVLTF. CDR3 sequence (DNA): TGTGCCAGCAGTCAACCAGGCGCTGGGGCCAACGTCCTGACTTTC.

This rearrangement joins TRBV5-6 to TRBJ2-5; 7 nucleotides match TRBD1. This CDR3 has 15 residues. The V gene end was trimmed by 0 bases and the J gene end by 2 bases; junction bases not matched to a gene: 4. Germline CDR1 SGHDT, CDR2 YYEEEE. CDR3 loop: CASSLEWGQQETQYF. As DNA, the CDR3 is TGTGCCAGCAGCTTGGAATGGGGACAGCAAGAGACCCAGTACTTC.

V gene TRBV29-1 combines with J gene TRBJ1-4, with D tentatively TRBD1 (6 bases). Germline V CDR1 and CDR2: SQVTM, ANQGSEA. The CDR3 spans 14 residues. The V end was cut by 4 bases, the J end by 8 bases, with 17 bases between. The CDR3 reads CSVASDRTREKLFF. The CDR3, as DNA: TGCAGCGTTGCTTCCGACAGGACGAGGGAAAAACTGTTTTTT. The full variable domain, rest sourced from reference TRBV29-1 and TRBJ1-4, is SAVISQKPSRDICQRGTSLTIQCQVDSQVTMMFWYRQQPGQSLTLIATANQGSEATYESGFVIDKFPISRPNLTFSTLTVSNMSPEDSSIYLCSVASDRTREKLFFGSGTQLSVL.

The V call is TRBV4-1, the J call TRBJ1-1; D is perhaps TRBD1 (5 bases). The V end lost 1 base, the J end lost 1 base, and 10 bases lay between the germline ends. CDR1 MGHRA and CDR2 YSYEKL come from the germline V gene. The CDR3 runs to 15 residues. In nucleotides, the CDR3 is TGCGCCAGCAGCCAAGGTTTGGGGGGGAACACTGAAGCTTTCTTT. Its translation is CASSQGLGGNTEAFF.

The V and J genes are TRBV6-1 and TRBJ1-3, with TRBD1 as a possible D gene (5 bases). There are 13 residues in the CDR3. The germline V and J ends were trimmed by 9 bases and 4 bases, with 13 bases remaining between them. Germline-derived CDR1 and CDR2 are MNHNS and SASEGT. CDR3 nucleotides: TGTGCCAGTGAGTTAGGGGCAGGAAACACCATATATTTT. Amino acid sequence: CASELGAGNTIYF.

In its sample, this clone ranks as large (0.1 to 1%). Other DNA sequences from this sample encode an identical CDR3 as well. This rearrangement joins TRBV19 to TRBJ2-3; D gene uncertain. V shed 3 bases and J shed 3 bases, with 4 bases lying between them. This CDR3 comprises 12 residues. Germline CDR1 reads LNHDA; CDR2 reads SQIVND (reference sequence). The CDR3 loop reads CASSIGTDTQYF. In nucleotides, the CDR3 is TGTGCCAGTAGTATCGGGACAGATACGCAGTATTTT.

This clone turned up a few times. CDR3 sequence reads: CASSYSRGGNYEQYF. The CDR3 coding sequence is TGTGCCAGCAGTTACTCCAGAGGAGGGAACTACGAGCAGTACTTC. The chain combines TRBV6-5 with TRBJ2-7, with a possible D match to TRBD2 (6 bases). This CDR3 spans 15 amino acids. The V gene lost 0 bases and the J gene lost 3 bases, with 12 bases spanning the gap. The germline V gene has CDR1 MNHEY and CDR2 SVGAGI.

V is TRBV5-1 and J is TRBJ2-7; D is possibly TRBD1 (6 bases). Germline V gene lookup returns CDR1 SGHRS and CDR2 YFSETQ. With 3 bases removed from V and 5 bases from J, the gap between germline ends came to 21 bases. This CDR3 has 16 amino acids. As DNA, the CDR3 is TGCGCCAGCAGCTACCATCACCCCCAGGGGAAGGACGAGCAGTACTTC. Protein: CASSYHHPQGKDEQYF.

The CDR3 is CASSPQGINEQYF. In nucleotides, the CDR3 is TGCGCCAGCAGCCCGCAGGGTATCAACGAGCAGTACTTC. The chain uses TRBV5-1 and TRBJ2-7; D possibly corresponds to TRBD1 (5 bases). CDR1 is SGHRS, CDR2 YFSETQ, per germline. The CDR3 totals 13 residues. V was pared by 4 bases and J by 5 bases, with 13 bases between.

J is TRBJ2-7 and V is TRBV2; D remains ambiguous. Germline CDR1 SNHLY, CDR2 FYNNEI. Trimming removed 0 bases from V and 3 bases from J, with 18 bases in between. The CDR3 contains 17 residues. DNA for the CDR3: TGTGCCAGCAGTGAAGCGCTTCGGGTCCCCTCAATCTACGAGCAGTACTTC. Translated, it gives CASSEALRVPSIYEQYF. The full variable domain, with the rest looked up from reference TRBV2 and TRBJ2-7, is EPEVTQTPSHQVTQMGQEVILRCVPISNHLYFYWYRQILGQKVEFLVSFYNNEISEKSEIFDDQFSVERPDGSNFTLKIRSTKLEDSAMYFCASSEALRVPSIYEQYFGPGTRLTVT.